This T cell receptor beta chain was identified in a study of identical twins. V lost 6 bases, J lost 5 bases, and 8 bases stayed unmatched. The CDR3 runs to 15 residues. Germline CDR1 KGHDR, CDR2 SFDVKD. For this clonotype: Its antigen is unidentified.

Using its own MiXCR run on the 5' RACE reads, TCRdb lists one record per CDR3 protein. There are around 680,000 distinct CDR3 sequences in the sample; roughly 8% occur only once, and 0.98% lies in the top ten. Whole-study findings and limits: Model-predicted out-of-frame TCR alpha sharing fell below observed values in monozygotic twins. There was an excess of low generation probability in the out-of-frame alpha sequences that twins shared. Clonotypes of the beta chain that were abundant in cord blood carried fewer insertions (memory repertoires showed none).

A further study also used this sample, focusing on yellow fever vaccine responses in identical twins. According to that study: Reportedly, the T cell response mounted by twins to vaccine seemed partly convergent, partly personalized.

Material for sequencing was PBMCs. The chain carries TRBV24-1 and TRBJ2-2; 7 bases line up with TRBD2. The receptor comes from a woman in her late teens or twenties in good health. The CDR3 DNA sequence: TGTGCCACCAGTCCCAGGTCGGGGGGAACCGGGGAGCTGTTTTTT. This encodes CATSPRSGGTGELFF.